Shown below are 21 T cell receptor beta chains from a single sample sequenced in a study of shared clonotypes between healthy human individuals. Using immunoSEQ multiplex PCR, the repertoire was profiled, and TCRdb retains in-frame clones only, with some absent. Of hundreds of thousands of clones listed, over 65% are singletons. The sample comprised memory CD4+ T cells sorted from blood. The subset is: CD45RA-negative fraction. The receptors derive from a woman in her thirties in good health.

V gene TRBV13 combines with J gene TRBJ1-2, with D hard to call. The CDR3 runs to 14 residues. V dropped 0 bases and J dropped 5 bases, with 10 bases sitting between them. CDR1 and CDR2 from the germline V gene are PRHDT and FYEKMQ (reference sequence). The CDR3 DNA sequence: TGTGCCAGCAGCTTAGGAGGCAGGAGTTATGGCTACACCTTC. Its protein is CASSLGGRSYGYTF.

In regard to this clone: Sequence at one end of the junction differs from germline and may be a read error. The chain recombines TRBV7-2 with TRBJ2-2; no clear D gene. Germline CDR1 and CDR2: SGHTA and FQGNSA. This CDR3 has 15 residues. In DNA, the CDR3 is TGTGCCAGCAGCTTAGGGGCCATGAACGCCGGGGAGCTGTTTTTT. Its protein is CASSLGAMNAGELFF.

The gene calls are TRBV20-1 and TRBJ1-2, with D unclear. The V end lost 4 bases, the J end lost 4 bases, and 7 bases lay between the germline ends. CDR1 and CDR2 from the germline V gene are DFQATT and SNEGSKA (reference sequence). The CDR3 spans 11 residues. The DNA of the CDR3 is TGCAGTGCTACGGACGGCTATGGCTACACCTTC. The encoded protein is CSATDGYGYTF.

V usage is TRBV2 and J usage is TRBJ1-2, with 9 nucleotides matching TRBD1. The J segment lost 0 bases and the V segment lost 8 bases, leaving 4 bases of the junction unmatched. This CDR3 spans 14 amino acids. The germline V gene encodes CDR1 SNHLY and CDR2 FYNNEI. CDR3 region: CASGGDRANYGYTF. As DNA, the CDR3 is TGTGCCAGCGGTGGGGACAGGGCTAACTATGGCTACACCTTC.

This clone was seen more than once but under ten times. The chain couples TRBV28 to TRBJ2-2; unclear D gene. The CDR3 runs to 10 residues. Looked up from germline, CDR1 is MDHEN and CDR2 is SYDVKM. The ends were cut back, 8 bases at V and 8 bases at J, with 6 bases in the middle. In nucleotides, the CDR3 is TGTGCCAGCGGCAGAGGGGAGCTGTTTTTT. It codes for CASGRGELFF.

The V and J genes are TRBV7-8 and TRBJ2-1, with 7 bases aligning to TRBD1. V dropped 6 bases and J dropped 4; count of bases not matched to a gene: 12. Germline V CDR1 and CDR2: SGHVS, FQNEAQ. The CDR3 has 16 amino acids. CDR3 sequence reads: CASSQGGWTSYNEQFF. CDR3 nucleotide sequence: TGTGCCAGCAGTCAAGGGGGCTGGACTTCATACAATGAGCAGTTCTTC.

The chain links TRBV10-3 to TRBJ1-1, with a tentative D call TRBD1 (6 bases). V was trimmed by 6 bases and J by 11 bases, leaving 19 bases between them. The CDR3 runs to 13 residues. The germline gives CDR1 ENHRY, CDR2 SYGVKD. DNA for the CDR3: TGTGCCATCAGGGTAAACGAACAGGGTTTGGCTTTCTTT. Protein sequence: CAIRVNEQGLAFF.

V and J are TRBV5-4 and TRBJ2-3, with 7 bases aligning to TRBD1. Germline CDR1 is SGHNT and CDR2 is YYREEE (reference sequence). V was clipped by 4 bases and J by 5 bases; unmatched bases: 10. The CDR3 has 15 amino acids. The CDR3 DNA is TGTGCCAGCAGCGCCGCGGACAGGACCAGAGATACGCAGTATTTT. Amino acid sequence: CASSAADRTRDTQYF.

In this sample, this clone turned up a few times. The chain combines TRBV28 with TRBJ1-1, with D possibly matching TRBD1 (5 bases). CDR1 and CDR2 from the germline V gene are MDHEN and SYDVKM. The V end was cut by 7 bases, the J end by 4 bases, with 25 bases between. This CDR3 region has 17 residues. The CDR3 reads CASTPGDHKKGSTEAFF. CDR3 coding DNA: TGTGCCAGCACTCCTGGGGACCACAAGAAAGGAAGCACTGAAGCTTTCTTT. Full variable domain (remainder filled in from reference TRBV28 and TRBJ1-1): DVKVTQSSRYLVKRTGEKVFLECVQDMDHENMFWYRQDPGLGLRLIYFSYDVKMKEKGDIPEGYSVSREKKERFSLILESASTNQTSMYLCASTPGDHKKGSTEAFFGQGTRLTVV.

A note on this clone: Additional DNA sequences in this sample encode the identical CDR3. The genes are TRBV5-4 and TRBJ2-7; the D gene is possibly TRBD1 (5 bases). Germline CDR1 and CDR2: SGHNT and YYREEE (reference sequence). The CDR3 runs 13 residues. V was pared by 2 bases and J by 3 bases, with 9 bases between. CDR3 protein: CASSFQGYYEQYF. The CDR3 coding sequence is TGTGCCAGCAGCTTCCAGGGCTACTACGAGCAGTACTTC.

This clone was counted only a few times. The chain combines TRBV28 with TRBJ2-5; D assignment may be TRBD1 or TRBD2 (5 bases each). The CDR3 is made up of 17 amino acids. V was pared by 4 bases and J by 6 bases, with 24 bases between. Per germline, CDR1 MDHEN and CDR2 SYDVKM. The CDR3 reads CASSSDRAPGRMKTQYF. The CDR3 nucleotides are TGTGCCAGCAGTTCTGATCGGGCCCCGGGGCGGATGAAGACCCAGTACTTC.

This chain's CDR3 is CASSLGDRGNEQFF. CDR3 nucleotide sequence: TGCGCCAGCAGCTTGGGGGACAGGGGAAATGAGCAGTTCTTC. The chain recombines TRBV5-1 with TRBJ2-1; 10 bases align to TRBD1. V lost 0 bases, J lost 7 bases, and 1 base stayed unmatched. CDR3 length: 14 amino acids. Germline CDR1 SGHRS, CDR2 YFSETQ.

This sequence joins TRBV5-1 and TRBJ2-7, with 10 nucleotides matching TRBD2. Germline lookup yields CDR1 SGHRS and CDR2 YFSETQ. The V and J ends lost 4 bases and 6 bases, in that order; junction bases with no gene match: 10. This CDR3 spans 15 amino acids. This CDR3 reads CASSRIGTSVGEQYF. The CDR3 region has the DNA TGCGCCAGCAGCAGGATCGGGACTAGCGTAGGCGAGCAGTACTTC.

Notes on this clone: Other DNA sequences in this specimen translate into the identical CDR3. V and J are TRBV5-1 and TRBJ1-1; 10 nucleotides match TRBD1. Germline V gene lookup returns CDR1 SGHRS and CDR2 YFSETQ. Germline trimming cut 0 bases from V and 4 bases from J; bases unmatched to any gene: 3. The length of the CDR3 is 15 residues. CDR3 DNA: TGCGCCAGCAGCTTGGATGGACAGGGGGGCACTGAAGCTTTCTTT. The encoded protein is CASSLDGQGGTEAFF.

The chain couples TRBV7-9 to TRBJ2-7; 10 positions match TRBD1. This CDR3 contains 15 residues. V lost 5 bases to trimming and J lost 4 bases; unmatched junction nucleotides: 8. Germline V gene lookup returns CDR1 SEHNR and CDR2 FQNEAQ (reference sequence). DNA of the CDR3: TGTGCCAGCAGCCCGCCTCCGGGACAGGGGTACGAGCAGTACTTC. It specifies CASSPPPGQGYEQYF.

The chain employs TRBV5-1 and TRBJ2-1, with 7 nucleotides matching TRBD2. Germline lookup yields CDR1 SGHRS and CDR2 YFSETQ. CDR3 length: 14 residues. V shed 4 bases and J 3 bases; nucleotides not matched to a gene: 4. This chain's CDR3 is CASSRGEIYNEQFF. CDR3 DNA sequence: TGCGCCAGCAGCCGGGGGGAGATCTACAATGAGCAGTTCTTC.

This clone has ten or more counts. This chain links TRBV25-1 with TRBJ2-1; TRBD2 agrees at 13 bases. Germline V gene sequence: CDR1 MGHDK, CDR2 SYGVNS. The CDR3 totals 15 residues. V trimming: 4 bases; J trimming: 9 bases; junction bases outside the gene matches: 6. The CDR3 DNA reads TGTGCCAGCAGTGGAAGACTAGCGGGAGGCATTGAGCAGTTCTTC. Translation gives CASSGRLAGGIEQFF.

The chain joins TRBV27 to TRBJ1-1; 9 bases fit TRBD1. The J segment lost 8 bases and the V segment lost 4 bases, leaving 14 bases of the junction unmatched. This CDR3 region has 16 residues. Germline V CDR1 and CDR2: MNHEY, SMNVEV (reference sequence). CDR3 sequence reads: CASSSKFPGQGLEAFF. In nucleotides, the CDR3 is TGTGCCAGCAGTTCCAAATTTCCGGGACAGGGACTAGAAGCTTTCTTT.

On this clone itself: The DNA is omitted, as the CDR3 cannot be located on it reliably, and the CDR3 follows TCRdb's listing. The genes are TRBV21-1 and TRBJ2-7; TRBD1, the D gene given by the table, was not confirmed from the DNA. TRBV21-1 is deemed a pseudogene. The CDR3 length equals 16 residues, ends included. CDR3 sequence: CASSHDVGTGSYEQYF.

This sequence joins TRBV6-6 and TRBJ2-7; perhaps TRBD1 as D (6 bases). CDR3 length equals 13 residues. Germline lookup yields CDR1 MNHNY and CDR2 SVGAGI (reference sequence). V lost 6 bases and J lost 4, with 13 bases in between. The chain's CDR3 is CASSPGHAYEQYF. DNA for the CDR3: TGTGCCAGCAGCCCGGGACACGCATACGAGCAGTACTTC.

V gene TRBV29-1 combines with J gene TRBJ2-3; 10 bases line up with TRBD2. Per germline, CDR1 SQVTM and CDR2 ANQGSEA. The CDR3 length is 15 residues. V was pared by 7 bases and J by 3 bases, with 10 bases of the junction left unmatched. The CDR3 sequence: CSASSSGSTTDTQYF. CDR3 sequence (DNA): TGCAGCGCAAGCTCTAGCGGGAGTACGACAGATACGCAGTATTTT.